The rows below give T cell receptor beta chains drawn from one sample of a study of cytomegalovirus exposure and HLA in healthy donors. Sequencing used immunoSEQ multiplex PCR; TCRdb keeps in-frame clones, though not all of them. Of 65,000 to 85,000 clones listed, about nine tenths are singletons. The sample taken for sequencing was PBMCs. The receptors shown here come from a woman aged 30 to 39 in good health and CMV-seronegative. CDR3s include the opening cysteine and the closing phenylalanine or tryptophan.

CDR3 length: 15; J gene: TRBJ2-1; V gene: TRBV12-5; CDR3 protein: CASGLVGTGGGEQFF
CDR3 length: 14; J gene: TRBJ1-4; V gene: TRBV27; CDR3 protein: CASSLTGINEKLFF
CDR3 length: 15; J gene: TRBJ1-5; V gene: TRBV28; CDR3 protein: CASSLGGESNQPQHF
CDR3 length: 18; J gene: TRBJ2-5; V gene: TRBV10-3; CDR3 protein: CAISGSPRASGRQETQYF
CDR3 length: 14; J gene: TRBJ1-2; V gene: TRBV11-2; CDR3 protein: CASSLLNRLYGYTF
CDR3 length: 11; J gene: TRBJ1-1; V gene: TRBV2; CDR3 protein: CASRTEVEAFF
CDR3 length: 17; J gene: TRBJ1-5; V gene: TRBV28; CDR3 protein: CASSVYGGQGSHQPQHF
CDR3 length: 14; J gene: TRBJ2-1; V gene: TRBV19; CDR3 protein: CASRTLSSYNEQFF
CDR3 length: 14; J gene: TRBJ2-5; V gene: TRBV19; CDR3 protein: CASSVGIGGDAQYF
CDR3 length: 17; J gene: TRBJ2-3; V gene: TRBV11-2; CDR3 protein: CASSLLGRTRLTDTQYF
CDR3 length: 14; J gene: TRBJ2-5; V gene: TRBV7-8; CDR3 protein: CASRRQGSSETQYF
CDR3 length: 15; J gene: TRBJ2-2; V gene: TRBV4-2; CDR3 protein: CASSQDPLVTGELFF
CDR3 length: 17; J gene: TRBJ2-7; V gene: TRBV6-1; CDR3 protein: CASSEGGQGLVSYEQYF
CDR3 length: 18; J gene: TRBJ2-2; V gene: TRBV23-1; CDR3 protein: CASSQALNSGTGLRELFF
CDR3 length: 15; J gene: TRBJ2-3; V gene: TRBV6-6; CDR3 protein: CASSASGRGTDTQYF
CDR3 length: 13; J gene: TRBJ2-1; V gene: TRBV10-1; CDR3 protein: CASSSGRSGEQFF
CDR3 length: 14; J gene: TRBJ1-2; V gene: TRBV4-1; CDR3 protein: CASSQETGNYGYTF
CDR3 length: 13; J gene: TRBJ2-1; V gene: TRBV11-2; CDR3 protein: CASSLVAWNEQFF
CDR3 length: 15; J gene: TRBJ2-1; V gene: TRBV5-1; CDR3 protein: CASSLTASGDNEQFF
CDR3 length: 12; J gene: TRBJ1-2; V gene: TRBV28; CDR3 protein: CAGQRTGDGYTF
CDR3 length: 11; J gene: TRBJ1-1; V gene: TRBV7-9; CDR3 protein: CASSMGAGAFF
CDR3 length: 17; J gene: TRBJ2-3; V gene: TRBV5-1; CDR3 protein: CASSLGLAGESVDTQYF
CDR3 length: 12; J gene: TRBJ2-2; V gene: TRBV19; CDR3 protein: CASNRGTGELFF
CDR3 length: 12; J gene: TRBJ2-3; V gene: TRBV5-6; CDR3 protein: CASSYPGDTQYF
CDR3 length: 15; J gene: TRBJ2-2; V gene: TRBV6-6; CDR3 protein: CASSYDDRETGELFF
CDR3 length: 14; J gene: TRBJ1-1; V gene: TRBV7-7; CDR3 protein: CASSFRGLTTEAFF
CDR3 length: 15; J gene: TRBJ2-7; V gene: TRBV28; CDR3 protein: CASTPVGGNSYEQYF
CDR3 length: 15; J gene: TRBJ2-7; V gene: TRBV7-2; CDR3 protein: CASSLVPRGNYEQYF
CDR3 length: 14; J gene: TRBJ2-2; V gene: TRBV4-1; CDR3 protein: CASSQGRYTGELFF
CDR3 length: 15; J gene: TRBJ2-3; V gene: TRBV4-3; CDR3 protein: CASSQEGQRTDTQYF
CDR3 length: 11; J gene: TRBJ2-3; V gene: TRBV27; CDR3 protein: CASSFGDTQYF
CDR3 length: 12; J gene: TRBJ2-1; V gene: TRBV29-1; CDR3 protein: CSVYDRGHEQFF
CDR3 length: 12; J gene: TRBJ2-7; V gene: TRBV10-3; CDR3 protein: CATQTGGYEQYF
CDR3 length: 17; J gene: TRBJ2-7; V gene: TRBV11-2; CDR3 protein: CASSLVISGTLLHGQYF
CDR3 length: 16; J gene: TRBJ1-2; V gene: TRBV5-6; CDR3 protein: CASSLVRQGGNYGYTF